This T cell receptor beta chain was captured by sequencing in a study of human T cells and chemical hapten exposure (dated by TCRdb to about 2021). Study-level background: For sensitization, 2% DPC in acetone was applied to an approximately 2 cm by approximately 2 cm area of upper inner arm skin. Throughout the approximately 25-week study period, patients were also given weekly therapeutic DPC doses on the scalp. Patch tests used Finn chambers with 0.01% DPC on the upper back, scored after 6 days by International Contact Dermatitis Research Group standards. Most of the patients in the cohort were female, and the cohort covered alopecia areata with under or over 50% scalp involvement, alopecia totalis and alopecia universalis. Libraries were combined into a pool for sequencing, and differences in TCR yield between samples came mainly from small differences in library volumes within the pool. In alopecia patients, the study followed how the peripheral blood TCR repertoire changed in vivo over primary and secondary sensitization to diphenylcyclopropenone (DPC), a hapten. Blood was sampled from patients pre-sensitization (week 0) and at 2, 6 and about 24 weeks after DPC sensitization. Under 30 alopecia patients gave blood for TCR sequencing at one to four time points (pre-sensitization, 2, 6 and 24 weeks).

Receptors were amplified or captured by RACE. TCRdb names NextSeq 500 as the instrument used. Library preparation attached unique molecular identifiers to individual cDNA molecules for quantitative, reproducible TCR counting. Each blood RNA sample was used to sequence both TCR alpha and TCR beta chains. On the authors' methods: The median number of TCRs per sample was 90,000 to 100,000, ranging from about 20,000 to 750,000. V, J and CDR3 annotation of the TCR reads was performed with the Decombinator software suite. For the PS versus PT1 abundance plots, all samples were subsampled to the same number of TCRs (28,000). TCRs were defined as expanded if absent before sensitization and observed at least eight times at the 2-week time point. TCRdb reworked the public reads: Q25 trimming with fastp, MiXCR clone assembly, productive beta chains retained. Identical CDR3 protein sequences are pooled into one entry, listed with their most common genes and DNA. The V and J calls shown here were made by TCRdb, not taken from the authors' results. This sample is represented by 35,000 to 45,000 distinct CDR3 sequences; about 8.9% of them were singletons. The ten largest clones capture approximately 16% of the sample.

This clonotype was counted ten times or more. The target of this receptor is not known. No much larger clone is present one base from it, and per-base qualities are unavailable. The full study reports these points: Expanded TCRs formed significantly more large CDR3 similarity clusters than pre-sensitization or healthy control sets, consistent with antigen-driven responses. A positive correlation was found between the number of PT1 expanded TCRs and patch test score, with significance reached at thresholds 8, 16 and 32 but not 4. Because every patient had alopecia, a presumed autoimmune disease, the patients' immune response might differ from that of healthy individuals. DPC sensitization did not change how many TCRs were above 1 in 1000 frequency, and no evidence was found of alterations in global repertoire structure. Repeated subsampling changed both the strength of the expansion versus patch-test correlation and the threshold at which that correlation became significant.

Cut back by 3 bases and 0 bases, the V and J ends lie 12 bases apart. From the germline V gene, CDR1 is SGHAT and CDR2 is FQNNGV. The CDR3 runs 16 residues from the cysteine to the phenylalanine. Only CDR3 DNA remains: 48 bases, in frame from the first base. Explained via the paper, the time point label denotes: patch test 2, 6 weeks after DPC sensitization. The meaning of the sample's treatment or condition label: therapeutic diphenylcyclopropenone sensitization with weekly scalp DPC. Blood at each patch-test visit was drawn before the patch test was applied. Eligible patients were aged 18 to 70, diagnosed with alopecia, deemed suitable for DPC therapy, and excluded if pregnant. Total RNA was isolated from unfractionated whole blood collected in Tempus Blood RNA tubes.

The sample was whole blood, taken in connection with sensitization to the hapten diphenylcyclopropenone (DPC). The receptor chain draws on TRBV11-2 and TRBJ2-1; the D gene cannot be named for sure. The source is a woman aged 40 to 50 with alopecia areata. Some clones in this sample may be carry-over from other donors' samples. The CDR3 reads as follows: CASSFYFSSSYNEQFF. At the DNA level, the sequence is TGTGCCAGCAGCTTCTACTTCTCAAGCTCCTACAATGAGCAGTTCTTC.